This TCR beta chain was identified during a study of T cell responses to AZD1222 COVID-19 vaccine. Whole-study results and caveats: Spike was spanned by vaccine-associated CD4 TCRs, with dominance at 160-218 and 743-854. Samples come after the peak T cell response, not at day 14.

Note on this clone: Antigen specificity is unknown.

Generated by immunoSEQ multiplex PCR, the TCRdb table keeps only in-frame clones and is missing some. In the table there are about 120,000 clones, about nine tenths of which are singletons. CDR3 length: 11 residues. Germline loops: CDR1 SGHNT, CDR2 YENEEA. V was clipped by 5 bases and J by 10 bases, with 9 bases between them. This TCR derives from an adult in good health. The specimen comprised peripheral blood, sampled on day 0 of AZD1222 vaccination. The chain uses TRBV11-3 and TRBJ2-1; a weak D match, TRBD2 (5 bases). CDR3 loop: CASSRGLEQFF. The CDR3 DNA reads as TGTGCCAGCAGCCGCGGGTTGGAGCAGTTCTTC.